The 5 T cell receptor beta chains below come from one sample, sequenced in a study of T cell changes during pregnancy in multiple sclerosis. This table comes from immunoSEQ multiplex PCR, and its TCRdb copy is limited to in-frame clones, with some not included. The sample carries nearly 110,000 clones, approximately 90% recorded once. The specimen was peripheral blood, collected after pregnancy. The receptors were sampled from a female donor with multiple sclerosis, enrolled in a pregnancy study.

The chain is built from TRBV2 and TRBJ1-5, with D possibly matching TRBD1 (5 bases). Per germline, CDR1 SNHLY and CDR2 FYNNEI. The CDR3 is 15 amino acids. V dropped 2 bases and J dropped 0 bases, with 8 bases sitting between them. CDR3 residues: CASSETGYSNQPQHF. The CDR3 DNA sequence: TGTGCCAGCAGTGAAACAGGTTATAGCAATCAGCCCCAGCATTTT.

The chain has TRBV4-2 and TRBJ1-1, with D possibly being TRBD1 (6 bases). With 3 bases removed from V and 0 bases from J, the gap between germline ends came to 8 bases. The CDR3 runs 14 residues. The germline V gene has CDR1 LGHNA and CDR2 YNFKEQ. The CDR3 DNA reads TGTGCCAGCAGCCAGGCAGGGGTGAACACTGAAGCTTTCTTT. Encoded protein: CASSQAGVNTEAFF.

The chain combines TRBV6-5 with TRBJ1-2; unclear D gene. The germline V gene has CDR1 MNHEY and CDR2 SVGAGI. The CDR3 extends over 11 amino acids. Trimming left V 2 bases short and J 11 bases short, with 9 bases between. The CDR3 sequence is CASSYEAEYTF. In nucleotides, the CDR3 is TGTGCCAGCAGTTACGAGGCCGAGTACACCTTC.

V and J are TRBV27 and TRBJ2-7, with TRBD1 identical over 8 bases. The CDR3 totals 14 residues. The ends lost 5 bases at V and 6 bases at J; junction bases unmatched: 9. Germline V lookup: CDR1 MNHEY, CDR2 SMNVEV (reference sequence). CDR3 region: CASSTLTGVGEQYF. The DNA for the CDR3 is TGTGCCAGCAGTACCCTGACAGGGGTCGGCGAGCAGTACTTC.

This clone was seen just once. V usage is TRBV6-5 and J usage is TRBJ2-5; maybe TRBD2 (6 bases). Germline loops: CDR1 MNHEY, CDR2 SVGAGI. V dropped 2 bases and J dropped 1 base, with 11 bases sitting between them. The CDR3 is 15 residues long. CDR3 nucleotide sequence: TGTGCCAGCAGTTACAAGGGACTGGCCCAAGAGACCCAGTACTTC. Translation gives CASSYKGLAQETQYF.